The 20 T cell receptor beta chains given below trace back to one sample, sequenced in a study of blood T cell repertoires in COVID-19. Here immunoSEQ multiplex PCR was the method, and the copy in TCRdb shows in-frame clones only, minus some. The data show 130,000 to 150,000 clones, approximately 92% seen once. The sequencing input was peripheral blood. The receptors derive from a man younger than 35 with COVID-19, enrolled during active disease.

Points on this clone: An end of the junction differs from the germline gene, which may be a read error. This chain connects TRBV28 to TRBJ1-4; the D gene is possibly TRBD1 (5 bases). This CDR3 comprises 12 residues. CDR1 MDHEN and CDR2 SYDVKM come from the germline V gene. CDR3 residues: CAASGGNEKLLF. The CDR3 DNA follows: TGTGCTGCGTCGGGGGGGAATGAAAAACTGCTTTTT.

This chain uses TRBV6-6 with TRBJ2-1; the match to TRBD2 covers 7 bases. The V and J ends lost 8 bases and 8 bases, in that order; junction bases with no gene match: 15. The CDR3 runs 15 residues. The germline gives CDR1 MNHNY, CDR2 SVGAGI (reference sequence). The CDR3 DNA reads TGTGCCAGCCCTCCTTGGGCGGGAGTGGGTGATGAGCAGTTCTTC. Its translation is CASPPWAGVGDEQFF.

This chain connects TRBV7-8 to TRBJ2-1; tentative D call: TRBD2 (5 bases). CDR3 size: 15 residues. V was trimmed by 5 bases and J by 4 bases, leaving 15 bases between them. Germline V gene sequence: CDR1 SGHVS, CDR2 FQNEAQ. This CDR3 is CASSPKVGMYNEQFF. CDR3 coding DNA: TGTGCCAGCAGCCCCAAGGTCGGGATGTACAATGAGCAGTTCTTC.

The rearrangement uses TRBV27 and TRBJ2-1; perhaps TRBD2 as D (5 bases). This CDR3 is 14 amino acids long. Germline V gene lookup returns CDR1 MNHEY and CDR2 SMNVEV (reference sequence). V gave up 8 bases and J gave up 6 bases, with 17 bases separating them. The CDR3 loop is CASANGIGGNEQFF. CDR3 DNA sequence: TGTGCCAGCGCAAACGGGATAGGTGGCAATGAGCAGTTCTTC.

This rearrangement joins TRBV12-3 or TRBV12-4 to TRBJ2-7; a weak D match, TRBD1 (6 bases). This CDR3 spans 12 amino acids. Trimming took 6 bases from V and 3 from J, leaving 9 bases between them. The CDR3 DNA is TGTGCCAGCAGAGGGGACAACTACGAGCAGTACTTC. Protein: CASRGDNYEQYF.

V gene TRBV9 combines with J gene TRBJ1-3; D possibly corresponds to TRBD1 (5 bases). Per germline, CDR1 SGDLS and CDR2 YYNGEE. This CDR3 contains 16 residues. V dropped 4 bases and J dropped 2 bases, with 16 bases sitting between them. CDR3 sequence: CASSTGGGSAGNTIYF. The CDR3 coding sequence is TGTGCCAGCAGCACCGGCGGGGGGTCGGCTGGAAACACCATATATTTT.

The V call is TRBV28, the J call TRBJ1-2; no definite D call. With 7 bases removed from V and 2 bases from J, the gap between germline ends came to 17 bases. Germline lookup yields CDR1 MDHEN and CDR2 SYDVKM. This CDR3 comprises 15 residues. This CDR3 is CASTPPREDNYGYTF. In nucleotides, the CDR3 is TGTGCCAGCACCCCCCCGCGGGAGGACAACTATGGCTACACCTTC.

The gene calls are TRBV6-2 or TRBV6-3 and TRBJ2-7, with D possibly TRBD2 on 5 matching bases. V lost 0 bases to trimming and J lost 9 bases, with 9 bases between them. The CDR3 totals 12 residues. Germline V gene sequence: CDR1 MNHEY, CDR2 SVGEGT. The DNA for the CDR3 is TGTGCCAGCAGTTACTCGAACGCGGGGCAGTACTTC. Residues: CASSYSNAGQYF.

The rearrangement links TRBV3-1 (or the pseudogene TRBV3-2) to TRBJ2-7, with 9 bases identical to TRBD2. Germline-derived CDR1 and CDR2 are LGHDT and YNNKEL (reference sequence). The CDR3 is made up of 15 amino acids. V shed 2 bases, J shed 4 bases, and the junction held 6 bases outside the gene matches. CDR3 DNA: TGTGCCAGCAGCCAAACTACTAGCGGGTTATACGAGCAGTACTTC. This translates into CASSQTTSGLYEQYF.

The chain has TRBV18 and TRBJ2-7, with 7 bases fitting TRBD2. Germline CDR1 KGHSH, CDR2 LQKENI. CDR3 size: 14 residues. The junction had 3 bases not matched to a gene; V was cut back by 4 bases and J by 0 bases. The CDR3 loop is CASSHRTSSYEQYF. The DNA for the CDR3 is TGTGCCAGCTCACACCGGACTAGCTCCTACGAGCAGTACTTC.

V gene TRBV5-1 combines with J gene TRBJ2-5; TRBD1 aligns across 11 bases. V was clipped by 4 bases and J by 4 bases; unmatched bases: 9. The CDR3 is 16 residues long. CDR1 SGHRS and CDR2 YFSETQ come from the germline V gene. CDR3 sequence: CASSLGQGAVRETQYF. The DNA for the CDR3 is TGCGCCAGCAGCCTAGGACAGGGGGCCGTCAGAGAGACCCAGTACTTC.

This chain uses TRBV5-8 with TRBJ2-5; TRBD1 agrees at 11 bases. Germline V CDR1 and CDR2: SGHTS, YDEGEE. The CDR3 is made up of 15 amino acids. V shed 1 base and J 4 bases; nucleotides not matched to a gene: 3. The CDR3 DNA reads TGTGCCAGCAGCTTGCTAGGGACAGGGGGAGAGACCCAGTACTTC. It yields the protein CASSLLGTGGETQYF.

The DNA for the CDR3 is TGTGCCACCAGCAGAGATTTGGGGGGGTCTAGCACAGATACGCAGTATTTT. Amino acids: CATSRDLGGSSTDTQYF. The chain has TRBV15 and TRBJ2-3, with TRBD2 identical over 7 bases. There are 17 residues in the CDR3. V gave up 0 bases and J gave up 0 bases; unmatched junction bases: 6. In germline, CDR1 is LNHNV, CDR2 YYDKDF (reference sequence).

About this clone: One junction end disagrees with the germline gene, perhaps due to a read error. V gene TRBV5-1 combines with J gene TRBJ2-3; TRBD2 matches 16 bases. The CDR3 spans 23 residues. CDR1 SGHRS and CDR2 YFSETQ come from the germline V gene. This chain's CDR3 is CASRLGLMIGTSGRVASTDTQYF. In nucleotides, the CDR3 is TGCGCCAGCAGATTGGGCCTGATGATCGGGACTAGCGGGAGGGTAGCTAGCACAGATACGCAGTATTTT.

The CDR3 spells CSASWSTRSDTQYF. The CDR3 nucleotides are TGCAGTGCTAGTTGGTCCACTAGGTCAGATACGCAGTATTTT. This chain joins TRBV20-1 and TRBJ2-3, with a possible D match to TRBD2 (5 bases). Trimming removed 3 bases at V and 4 bases at J, with 14 bases between. CDR3 size: 14 residues. Germline values: CDR1 DFQATT, CDR2 SNEGSKA (reference sequence).

Only one count was recorded for this clone. The chain has TRBV6-5 and TRBJ1-5, with 9 nucleotides matching TRBD1. V dropped 7 bases and J dropped 7; count of bases not matched to a gene: 5. This CDR3 comprises 13 residues. Per germline, CDR1 MNHEY and CDR2 SVGAGI. CDR3 DNA: TGTGCCAGCACCAGGGGACAGGGCCAGCCCCAGCATTTT. Its translation: CASTRGQGQPQHF.

The chain is built from TRBV2 and TRBJ1-5, with D maybe TRBD1 (5 bases). V lost 4 bases and J lost 4, with 8 bases in between. Germline V gene sequence: CDR1 SNHLY, CDR2 FYNNEI. This CDR3 comprises 13 residues. CDR3 amino acids: CASSGQMNQPQHF. The CDR3 DNA follows: TGTGCCAGCAGTGGACAGATGAATCAGCCCCAGCATTTT.

Concerning this clone: Different DNA sequences within this sample yield the same CDR3. The V and J genes are TRBV9 and TRBJ2-1; 9 bases align to TRBD2. CDR3 length equals 15 residues. Germline CDR1 reads SGDLS; CDR2 reads YYNGEE. With V trimmed by 3 bases and J by 0 bases, 1 base remained unmatched. The CDR3 sequence: CASSASGNSYNEQFF. The CDR3 DNA reads TGTGCCAGCAGCGCTAGCGGGAACTCCTACAATGAGCAGTTCTTC.

CDR3 nucleotide sequence: TGTGCCAGCAGCTTAGTCAGGGGCCCCTACGAGCAGTACTTC. Its protein is CASSLVRGPYEQYF. The chain carries TRBV7-2 and TRBJ2-7; D may be TRBD1 (6 bases). Trimming took off 1 base at V and 2 bases at J, with 9 bases between the two ends. Germline CDR1 reads SGHTA; CDR2 reads FQGNSA. This CDR3 has 14 residues.

The chain combines TRBV15 with TRBJ2-1, with D maybe TRBD2 (5 bases). From germline, CDR1 is LNHNV and CDR2 YYDKDF (reference sequence). The CDR3 is 15 residues long. The V gene lost 0 bases and the J gene lost 1 base, with 7 bases spanning the gap. The CDR3 protein is CATSRDRGSYNEQFF. For the CDR3, the DNA is TGTGCCACCAGCAGAGATCGGGGTTCCTACAATGAGCAGTTCTTC.